This TCR beta chain was sequenced in a study of cytomegalovirus exposure and HLA in healthy donors. Study conclusions and caveats: Links to common viral pathogens appeared, in a later analysis, for several of the most significant clusters. TRBV6-2, TRBV6-3 and other indistinguishable V segments were excluded.

Researchers ran the PCR with 60 Vbeta and 13 Jbeta primers. Original analysis: Approximately 11 million shared chains were among approximately 80 million unique TCR beta chains counted in a later analysis. Here immunoSEQ multiplex PCR was the method, and the copy in TCRdb shows in-frame clones only, minus some. That table gives V, J and clone size, and the DNA gave D and trimming. The data show fewer than 110,000 clones, roughly 70% seen once. Germline CDR1 and CDR2: LGHNA and YSLEER. The CDR3 runs 14 residues. The V and J ends lost 1 base and 5 bases, in that order; junction bases with no gene match: 3. This clone was observed a few times. Antigen: not known.

The gene calls are TRBV4-3 and TRBJ1-2; 8 nucleotides agree with TRBD1. The TCR originated in a woman in her 40s in good health and CMV-seropositive. The specimen was PBMCs. CDR3 sequence reads: CASSQGDRGYGYTF. In DNA, the CDR3 is TGCGCCAGCAGCCAAGGAGACAGGGGTTATGGCTACACCTTC.